The rows below give T cell receptor beta chains drawn from one sample of a study of T cell responses to AZD1222 COVID-19 vaccine. The method was immunoSEQ multiplex PCR; TCRdb's version includes in-frame clones alone and lacks a portion of them. This table holds about 55,000 clones, 70% to 80% found once. Sequencing used peripheral blood, obtained 28 days after the second AZD1222 dose. Receptor source: an adult who received the AZD1222 COVID-19 vaccine. Each CDR3 is given without its conserved first and last residue.

length: 13
J: TRBJ1-2
V: TRBV9
CDR3: ASSPSSGIPYGYT

length: 12
J: TRBJ1-3
V: TRBV30
CDR3: AYREGGSGNTIY

length: 14
J: TRBJ2-1
V: TRBV15
CDR3: ATSREREGLYNEQF

length: 14
J: TRBJ2-2
V: TRBV15
CDR3: ATSRTSGGSTGELF

length: 12
J: TRBJ2-7
V: TRBV18
CDR3: ASSPQGSTYEQY

length: 10
J: TRBJ1-1
V: TRBV2
CDR3: ASKIEGTEAF

length: 12
J: TRBJ1-6
V: TRBV5-1
CDR3: ASSLGTGNSPLH

length: 11
J: TRBJ1-1
V: TRBV7-9
CDR3: ASSAETPTMAF

length: 14
J: TRBJ2-1
V: TRBV5-1
CDR3: ASSLDSGSSYNEQF

length: 12
J: TRBJ2-1
V: TRBV27
CDR3: ASRPSGRRNEQF

length: 13
J: TRBJ2-5
V: TRBV7-8
CDR3: ASRRERGRQETQY

length: 14
J: TRBJ1-6
V: TRBV7-8
CDR3: ASSLGVGGVNSPLH

length: 15
J: TRBJ2-1
V: TRBV7-8
CDR3: ASSPGNLAGGDNEQF

length: 9
J: TRBJ2-7
V: TRBV20-1
CDR3: SAFLRGEQY

length: 13
J: TRBJ2-5
V: TRBV19
CDR3: ASTTSGSPGETQY

length: 14
J: TRBJ2-1
V: TRBV2
CDR3: ASSGRTSGGNNEQF

length: 15
J: TRBJ1-5
V: TRBV28
CDR3: ASSSGQGALRNQPQH

length: 11
J: TRBJ1-5
V: TRBV4-1
CDR3: ASSQEGAQPQH

length: 15
J: TRBJ1-2
V: TRBV10-2
CDR3: ASSEDRAKLANYGYT

length: 12
J: TRBJ2-5
V: TRBV5-1
CDR3: ASSTGLTQETQY

length: 11
J: TRBJ2-5
V: TRBV5-6
CDR3: ASSGSGAETQY

length: 13
J: TRBJ1-6
V: TRBV18
CDR3: ASSPPGPTGSPLH

length: 13
J: TRBJ1-5
V: TRBV7-8
CDR3: ASSIGSVSAQPQH

length: 13
J: TRBJ2-7
V: TRBV27
CDR3: ASSLEAGHSYEQY

length: 11
J: TRBJ1-1
V: TRBV6-5
CDR3: ASGQGRNTEAF

length: 11
J: TRBJ1-1
V: TRBV2
CDR3: ASSEAGGTEAF

length: 12
J: TRBJ2-2
V: TRBV9
CDR3: ASSVGHLTGELF

length: 10
J: TRBJ1-5
V: TRBV2
CDR3: ASTQGPQPQH

length: 13
J: TRBJ1-1
V: TRBV19
CDR3: ASSIGQGWNTEAF

length: 12
J: TRBJ2-3
V: TRBV6-4
CDR3: ASSVQEGTDTQY

length: 15
J: TRBJ2-6
V: TRBV21-1
CDR3: ARGVGQLSSGANVLT

length: 13
J: TRBJ2-7
V: TRBV18
CDR3: ASSPTGQSSYEQY

length: 12
J: TRBJ1-3
V: TRBV2
CDR3: ASSEGSGGNTIY

length: 8
J: TRBJ1-1
V: TRBV29-1
CDR3: SVVTAEAF

length: 11
J: TRBJ1-4
V: TRBV29-1
CDR3: SVGTNAGEKLF

length: 13
J: TRBJ1-1
V: TRBV24-1
CDR3: ATSDPGQGGTEAF

length: 12
J: TRBJ1-4
V: TRBV6-5
CDR3: ASQTGFPNEKLF

length: 14
J: TRBJ2-2
V: TRBV3-1/TRBV3-2
CDR3: ASSHDLAGDTGELF